This TCR beta chain came from a study of shared clonotypes between healthy human individuals. Sequencing used immunoSEQ multiplex PCR; TCRdb keeps in-frame clones, though not all of them. Of nearly 2 million clones detected, around 96% appear once; the ten largest clones hold approximately 1%. A note on this clone: Its antigen is as yet unknown.

Per germline, CDR1 LGHNA and CDR2 YSLEER. CDR3 length: 15 residues. V lost 5 bases to trimming and J lost 4 bases; unmatched junction nucleotides: 7. Whole-study findings and limits: Clonotypes shared by all four sorted-subset donors had higher generation probabilities than non-shared clonotypes.

Terminally differentiated effector memory CD45RA+ cells were left out of the naive CD8 fraction, which was CD45RO-negative and positively selected for CCR7. The source of this sequence is a man aged 18 to 30 in good health. The material sequenced was naive CD8+ T cells sorted from blood. The chain joins TRBV4-3 to TRBJ2-1; 8 positions match TRBD2. The CDR3, as DNA: TGCGCCAGCAGCAAGGGATTAGCGGGGTACAATGAGCAGTTCTTC. Residues: CASSKGLAGYNEQFF.